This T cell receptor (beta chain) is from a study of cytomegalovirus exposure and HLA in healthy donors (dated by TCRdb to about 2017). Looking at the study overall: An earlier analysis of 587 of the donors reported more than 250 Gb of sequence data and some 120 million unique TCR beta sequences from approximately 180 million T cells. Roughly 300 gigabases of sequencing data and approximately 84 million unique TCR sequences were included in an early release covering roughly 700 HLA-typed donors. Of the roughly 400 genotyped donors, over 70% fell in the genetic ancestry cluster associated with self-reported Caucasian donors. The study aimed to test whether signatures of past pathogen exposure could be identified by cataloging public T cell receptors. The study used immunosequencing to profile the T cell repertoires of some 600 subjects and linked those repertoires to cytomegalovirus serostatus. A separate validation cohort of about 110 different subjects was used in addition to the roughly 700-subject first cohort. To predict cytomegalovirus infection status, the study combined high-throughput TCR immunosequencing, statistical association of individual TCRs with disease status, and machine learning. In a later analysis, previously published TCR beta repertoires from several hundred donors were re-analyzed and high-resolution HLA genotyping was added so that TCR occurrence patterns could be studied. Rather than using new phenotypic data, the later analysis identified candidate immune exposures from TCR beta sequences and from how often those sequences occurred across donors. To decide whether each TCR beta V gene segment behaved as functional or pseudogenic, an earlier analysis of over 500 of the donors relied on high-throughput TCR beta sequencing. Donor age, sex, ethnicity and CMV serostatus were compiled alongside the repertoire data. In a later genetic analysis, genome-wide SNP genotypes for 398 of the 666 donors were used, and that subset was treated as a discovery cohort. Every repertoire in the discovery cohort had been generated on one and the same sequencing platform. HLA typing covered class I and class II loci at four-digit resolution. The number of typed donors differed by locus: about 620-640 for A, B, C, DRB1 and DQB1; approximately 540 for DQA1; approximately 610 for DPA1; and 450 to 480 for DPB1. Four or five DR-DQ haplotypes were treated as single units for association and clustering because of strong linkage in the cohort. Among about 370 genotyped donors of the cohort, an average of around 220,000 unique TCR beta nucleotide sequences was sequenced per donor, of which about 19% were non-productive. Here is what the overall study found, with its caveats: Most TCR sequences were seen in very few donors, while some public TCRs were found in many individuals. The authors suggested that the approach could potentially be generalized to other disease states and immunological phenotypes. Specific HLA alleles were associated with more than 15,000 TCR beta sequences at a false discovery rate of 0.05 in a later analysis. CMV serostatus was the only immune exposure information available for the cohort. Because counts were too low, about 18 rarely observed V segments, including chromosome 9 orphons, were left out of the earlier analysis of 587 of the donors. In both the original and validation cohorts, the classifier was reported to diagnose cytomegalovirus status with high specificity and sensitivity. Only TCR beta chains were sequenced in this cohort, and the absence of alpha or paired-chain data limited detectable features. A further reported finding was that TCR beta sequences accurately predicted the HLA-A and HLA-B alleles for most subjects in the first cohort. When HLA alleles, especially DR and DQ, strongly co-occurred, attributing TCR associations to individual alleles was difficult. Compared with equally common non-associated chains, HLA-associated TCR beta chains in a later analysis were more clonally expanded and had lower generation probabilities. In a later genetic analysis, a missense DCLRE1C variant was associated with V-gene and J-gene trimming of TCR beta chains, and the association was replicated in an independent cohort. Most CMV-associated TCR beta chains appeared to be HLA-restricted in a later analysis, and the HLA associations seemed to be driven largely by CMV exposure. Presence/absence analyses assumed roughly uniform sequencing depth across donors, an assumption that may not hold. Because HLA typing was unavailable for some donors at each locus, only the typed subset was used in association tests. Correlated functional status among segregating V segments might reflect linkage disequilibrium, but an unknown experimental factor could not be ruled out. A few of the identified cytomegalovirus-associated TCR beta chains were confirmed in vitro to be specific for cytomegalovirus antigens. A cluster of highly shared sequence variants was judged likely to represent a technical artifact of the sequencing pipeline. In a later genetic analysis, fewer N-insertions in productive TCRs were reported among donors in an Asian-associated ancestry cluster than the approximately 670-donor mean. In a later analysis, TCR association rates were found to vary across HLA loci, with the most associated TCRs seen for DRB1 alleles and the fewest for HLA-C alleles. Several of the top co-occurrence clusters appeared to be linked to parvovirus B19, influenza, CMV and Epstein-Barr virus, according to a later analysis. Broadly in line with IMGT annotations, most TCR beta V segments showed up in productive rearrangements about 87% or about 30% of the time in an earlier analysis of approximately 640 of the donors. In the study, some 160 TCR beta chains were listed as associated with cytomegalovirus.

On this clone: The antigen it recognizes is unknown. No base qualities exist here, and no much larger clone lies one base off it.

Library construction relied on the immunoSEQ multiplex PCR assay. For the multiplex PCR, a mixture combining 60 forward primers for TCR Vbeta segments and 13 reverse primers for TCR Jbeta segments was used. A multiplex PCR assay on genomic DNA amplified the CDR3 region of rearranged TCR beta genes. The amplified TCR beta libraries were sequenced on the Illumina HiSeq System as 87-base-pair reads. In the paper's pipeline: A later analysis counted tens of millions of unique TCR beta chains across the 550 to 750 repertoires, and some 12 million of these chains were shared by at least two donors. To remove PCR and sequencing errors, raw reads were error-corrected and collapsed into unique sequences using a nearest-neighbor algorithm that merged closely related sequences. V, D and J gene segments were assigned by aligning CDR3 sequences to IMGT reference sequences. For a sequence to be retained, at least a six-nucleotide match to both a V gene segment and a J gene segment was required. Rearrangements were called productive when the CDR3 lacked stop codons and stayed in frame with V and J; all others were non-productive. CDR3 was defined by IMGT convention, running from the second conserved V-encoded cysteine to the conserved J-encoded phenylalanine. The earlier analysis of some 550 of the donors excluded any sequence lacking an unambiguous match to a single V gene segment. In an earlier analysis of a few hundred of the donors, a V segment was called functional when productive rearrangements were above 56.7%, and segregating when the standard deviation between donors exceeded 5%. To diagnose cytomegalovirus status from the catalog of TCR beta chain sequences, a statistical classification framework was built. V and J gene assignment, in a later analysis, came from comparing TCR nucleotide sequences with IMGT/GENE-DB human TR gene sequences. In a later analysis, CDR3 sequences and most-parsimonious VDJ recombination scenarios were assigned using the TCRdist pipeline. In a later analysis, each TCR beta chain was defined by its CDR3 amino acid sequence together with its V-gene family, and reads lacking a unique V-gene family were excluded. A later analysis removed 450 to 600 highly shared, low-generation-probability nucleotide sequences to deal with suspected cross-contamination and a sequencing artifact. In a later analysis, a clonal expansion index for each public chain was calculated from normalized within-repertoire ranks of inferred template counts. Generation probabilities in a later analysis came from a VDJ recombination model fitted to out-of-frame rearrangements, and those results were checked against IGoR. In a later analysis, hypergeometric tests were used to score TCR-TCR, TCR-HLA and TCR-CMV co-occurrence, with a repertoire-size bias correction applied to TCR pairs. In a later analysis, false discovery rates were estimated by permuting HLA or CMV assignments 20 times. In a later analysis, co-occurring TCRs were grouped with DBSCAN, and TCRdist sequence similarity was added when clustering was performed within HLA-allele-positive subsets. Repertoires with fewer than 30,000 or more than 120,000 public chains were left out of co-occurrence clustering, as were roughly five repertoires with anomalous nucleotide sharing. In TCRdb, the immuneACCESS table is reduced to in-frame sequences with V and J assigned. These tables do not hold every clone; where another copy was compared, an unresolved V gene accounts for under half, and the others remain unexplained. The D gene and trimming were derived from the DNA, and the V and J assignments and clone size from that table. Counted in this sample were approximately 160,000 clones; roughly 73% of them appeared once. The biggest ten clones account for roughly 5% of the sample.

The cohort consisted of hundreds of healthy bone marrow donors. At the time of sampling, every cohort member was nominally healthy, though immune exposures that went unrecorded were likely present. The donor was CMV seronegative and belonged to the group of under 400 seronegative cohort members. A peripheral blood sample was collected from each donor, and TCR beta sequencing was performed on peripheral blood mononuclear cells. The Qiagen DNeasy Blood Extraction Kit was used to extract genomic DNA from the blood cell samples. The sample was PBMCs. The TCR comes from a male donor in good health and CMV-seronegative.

The CDR3 in this case is CASGSVNRDRKGNIQYF. The DNA reads as follows: TGTGCTAGTGGTTCGGTAAATAGAGACAGAAAAGGAAACATTCAGTACTTC. Rearrangement joined TRBV12-5 to TRBJ2-4, with a weak D call of TRBD1 (5 bases match). V was cut back by 4 bases and J by 6 bases, leaving a gap of 22 bases between them. The cysteine opens and the phenylalanine closes a CDR3 of 17 amino acids. The CDR3 DNA has 51 bases and is translated from base 1. The germline V gene encodes CDR1 LGHNT and CDR2 FRNRAP.